The sequence of this T cell receptor beta chain was determined in a study of blood T cells in healthy people across ages. Study-wide results and limits: Total diversity from one million sequenced T cells was likely underestimated.

Of note for this clonotype: What it recognizes is unknown.

The authors ran a second PCR of about 7 to 12 cycles using a sample-barcoded 5' primer and a J-beta primer mix. Using its own MiXCR run on the 5' RACE reads, TCRdb lists one record per CDR3 protein. The table has about 970,000 distinct CDR3 sequences, roughly 51% seen once; the top ten hold about 20%. The CDR3 consists of 15 residues. The germline CDR1 and CDR2 sequences are LGHDT and YNNKEL (reference sequence). The receptor was derived from a woman aged 60 to 75 in good health. The chain joins TRBV3-1 to TRBJ2-5, with TRBD1 matching 10 bases. The J call could be wrong; TRBJ2-7 is a better fit for the DNA end. The sample consisted of blood. CDR3: CASSLPGQGMGEQYF. The CDR3 DNA reads TGTGCCAGCAGCTTACCGGGACAGGGGATGGGCGAGCAGTACTTC.